The clone carrying this T cell receptor (beta chain) was observed at least ten times. Its antigen is not known. These data originate in a study of CD8 T cells in ankylosing spondylitis. Regarding the study as a whole: Reportedly, significant enrichment of disease-linked clones occurred in matched ankylosing spondylitis synovial fluid. Seemingly characteristic of ankylosing spondylitis blood was a TCR beta motif consisting of eight highly homologous variants. Clones linked with disease were CD8+ and fairly uncommon in the peripheral blood.

V shed 10 bases and J 4 bases; nucleotides not matched to a gene: 5. This CDR3 region has 12 residues. TCRdb reanalysed the 5' RACE reads using MiXCR and keeps one entry per CDR3 protein. The sample holds 200,000 to 250,000 distinct CDR3 sequences, 15% to 20% seen once. Sequencing was carried out using blood, either unsorted or a sorted T cell fraction (not recorded which). V and J are TRBV12-3 or TRBV12-4 and TRBJ2-7, with 9 bases identical to TRBD1. The receptor comes from a male donor with ankylosing spondylitis. CDR3 protein: CATSQGAYEQYF. The CDR3 nucleotides read TGTGCCACCTCACAGGGGGCGTACGAGCAGTACTTC.